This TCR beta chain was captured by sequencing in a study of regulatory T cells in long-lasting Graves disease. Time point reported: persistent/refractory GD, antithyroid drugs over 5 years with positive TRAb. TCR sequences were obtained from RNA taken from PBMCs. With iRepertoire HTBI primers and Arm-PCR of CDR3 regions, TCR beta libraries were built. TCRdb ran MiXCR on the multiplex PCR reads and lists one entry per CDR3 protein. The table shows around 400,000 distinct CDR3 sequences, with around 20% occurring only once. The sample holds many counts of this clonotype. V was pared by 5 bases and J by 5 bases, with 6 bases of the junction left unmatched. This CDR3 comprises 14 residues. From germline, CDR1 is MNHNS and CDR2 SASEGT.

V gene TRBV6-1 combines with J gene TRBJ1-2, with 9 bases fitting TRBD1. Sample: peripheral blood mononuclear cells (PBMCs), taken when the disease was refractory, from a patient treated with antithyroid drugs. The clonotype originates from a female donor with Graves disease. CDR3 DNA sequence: TGTGCCAGCAGTCCACAGGGGGCTCCTTATGGCTACACCTTC. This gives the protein CASSPQGAPYGYTF.